This TCR beta chain was recorded in a study of blood T cell repertoires in COVID-19. The wider study: Acute and convalescent COVID-19 samples came from the United States, Italy and Spain. In each case, the material was cDNA or gDNA derived from T cells, B-cell-depleted T cells, or PBMCs.

Germline assignment: CDR1 MGHRA and CDR2 YSYEKL. The CDR3 totals 14 residues. The V and J ends lost 4 bases and 9 bases respectively, with 13 bases between them. Per the authors' pipeline: From reference gene primer amplification, estimates of nucleated cell counts were derived. Measured with immunoSEQ multiplex PCR; TCRdb has only the in-frame clones, and not every one. The V and J calls and the clone size are those of that table, but D and trimming were determined from the DNA. The table shows under 250,000 clones, with about four fifths occurring only once. Clinical history reported by participants formed the basis on which cohorts were assigned.

Sequencing used PBMCs or T cells enriched from blood (not recorded which). This sequence joins TRBV4-1 and TRBJ1-6; D is perhaps TRBD1 (5 bases). This sequence originates from a woman aged 40 to 50 with acute COVID-19. The CDR3 sequence: CASSPGPQGSPLHF. As DNA, the CDR3 is TGCGCCAGCAGCCCCGGGCCTCAGGGTTCACCCCTCCACTTT.